Listed below are T cell receptor beta chains from one sample, sequenced in a study of blood T cell repertoires in COVID-19. The method was immunoSEQ multiplex PCR; TCRdb's version includes in-frame clones alone and lacks a portion of them. The sample comprises tens of thousands of clones, about 83% of which are singletons, and less than 6.5% rests with the top ten. The sequenced sample consisted of peripheral blood. These receptors originate from a man aged 55 to 70 with acute or convalescent COVID-19. CDR3s include the opening cysteine and the closing phenylalanine or tryptophan. A D gene is named only where the DNA matches it firmly. A clone size is listed for some rows: how often the clone was seen (once, few, many), or a class if it is expanded.

>-|TRBD1|TRBV7-9|TRBJ2-1
CASSLDAGGYGTGGNEQFF
TGTGCCAGCAGCTTAGACGCGGGTGGCTACGGGACAGGGGGGAATGAGCAGTTCTTC
>-|-|TRBV6-5|TRBJ2-7
CASSPGLRRLGEQYF
TGTGCCAGCAGTCCTGGGCTCCGGCGTCTCGGCGAGCAGTACTTC
>-|TRBD2|TRBV7-2|TRBJ2-3
CASSLGGLALTDTQYF
TGTGCCAGCAGCTTAGGTGGACTAGCGCTCACAGATACGCAGTATTTT
>once|-|TRBV5-1|TRBJ1-1
CASSIGQNTEAFF
TGCGCCAGCAGCATAGGACAGAACACTGAAGCTTTCTTT
>-|-|TRBV14|TRBJ1-3
CASSQGRGLIGNTIYF
TGTGCCAGCAGCCAAGGCAGGGGATTAATTGGAAACACCATATATTTT
>-|TRBD1|TRBV19|TRBJ1-1
CASKGQKDTEAFF
TGTGCCAGTAAGGGACAGAAGGACACTGAAGCTTTCTTT
>-|TRBD1|TRBV11-2|TRBJ1-4
CASNFNRQGEKLFF
TGTGCCAGCAACTTCAACCGACAGGGGGAAAAACTGTTTTTT
>-|TRBD1|TRBV18|TRBJ2-6
CASSRKGAIDGANVLTF
TGTGCCAGCTCACGTAAGGGGGCGATTGATGGGGCCAACGTCCTGACTTTC
>few|-|TRBV6-2/TRBV6-3|TRBJ1-5
CASSYSRGNQPQHF
TGTGCCAGCAGTTACTCGCGAGGTAATCAGCCCCAGCATTTT
>once|TRBD1|TRBV7-2|TRBJ1-5
CASSRQGDQPQHF
TGTGCCAGCAGCCGACAGGGGGATCAGCCCCAGCATTTT
>-|-|TRBV6-5|TRBJ2-3
CASTRGGGSGDTQYF
TGTGCCAGCACTAGAGGGGGGGGTTCGGGAGATACGCAGTATTTT
>-|-|TRBV2|TRBJ1-3
CASSEVLARTGSGNTIYF
TGTGCCAGCAGTGAAGTCCTAGCCCGGACGGGCTCTGGAAACACCATATATTTT
>-|TRBD1|TRBV18|TRBJ1-1
CASSRDRGAAEAFF
TGTGCCAGCTCACGCGACAGGGGTGCGGCTGAAGCTTTCTTT
>-|-|TRBV5-4|TRBJ1-2
CASSLPRVEEGYTF
TGTGCCAGCAGCTTACCCCGGGTCGAGGAGGGCTACACCTTC
>-|-|TRBV5-6|TRBJ1-1
CASSLAGSEAFF
TGTGCCAGCAGCTTGGCCGGGAGTGAAGCTTTCTTT
>-|-|TRBV5-6|TRBJ1-5
CASSAGRDQPQHF
TGTGCCAGCAGCGCCGGGCGGGATCAGCCCCAGCATTTT
>-|TRBD2|TRBV11-2|TRBJ2-1
CASSLSGGYNEQFF
TGTGCCAGCAGCTTATCCGGGGGGTACAATGAGCAGTTCTTC
>-|TRBD1|TRBV15|TRBJ1-6
CATSRRDGTGESPLHF
TGTGCCACCAGCAGACGTGACGGGACAGGGGAATCACCCCTCCACTTT
>-|TRBD1|TRBV25-1|TRBJ1-5
CASSGTGEQPQHF
TGTGCCAGCAGTGGTACAGGGGAACAGCCCCAGCATTTT
>-|-|TRBV28|TRBJ1-5
CASTPPPGTRQPQHF
TGTGCCAGCACCCCGCCCCCAGGGACACGTCAGCCCCAGCATTTT
>-|-|TRBV6-1|TRBJ2-3
CASSPGDTQYF
TGTGCCAGCAGCCCGGGAGATACGCAGTATTTT
>-|TRBD2|TRBV7-6|TRBJ2-5
CASSLWAGEETQYF
TGTGCCAGCAGCTTATGGGCGGGGGAAGAGACCCAGTACTTC
>-|-|TRBV13|TRBJ2-7
CASSTGPAYEQYF
TGTGCCAGCAGCACAGGACCAGCCTACGAGCAGTACTTC
>-|-|TRBV7-3|TRBJ2-3
CASSSPGGSTDTQYF
TGTGCCAGCAGCTCCCCCGGGGGAAGCACAGATACGCAGTATTTT
>-|-|TRBV7-9|TRBJ1-2
CASSLLGPGNYGYTF
TGTGCCAGCAGCTTACTGGGTCCAGGAAACTATGGCTACACCTTC
>-|-|TRBV15|TRBJ1-3
CATSSSPKKDTIYF
TGTGCCACCAGCAGCTCCCCTAAGAAAGACACCATATATTTT
>-|-|TRBV7-3|TRBJ1-1
CASSLSGGNTEAFF
TGTGCCAGCAGCTTATCCGGGGGGAACACTGAAGCTTTCTTT
>-|-|TRBV27|TRBJ2-5
CASSSPGDPQETQYF
TGTGCCAGCAGTTCCCCAGGGGACCCCCAAGAGACCCAGTACTTC
>-|-|TRBV6-1|TRBJ1-2
CASSEAMTDDYGYTF
TGTGCCAGCAGTGAAGCCATGACAGATGACTATGGCTACACCTTC
>-|-|TRBV27|TRBJ2-1
CASSSGVNEQFF
TGTGCCAGCAGTTCAGGGGTGAATGAGCAGTTCTTC
>-|-|TRBV18|TRBJ2-2
CASADSNTGELFF
TGTGCCAGCGCGGATTCGAACACCGGGGAGCTGTTTTTT
>-|-|TRBV27|TRBJ1-2
CASSLSGMGALNYGYTF
TGTGCCAGCAGTCTCTCAGGGATGGGGGCCCTTAACTATGGCTACACCTTC
>-|-|TRBV5-1|TRBJ2-4
CASSLEAGKAKNIQYF
TGCGCCAGCAGCTTGGAGGCAGGGAAGGCCAAAAACATTCAGTACTTC
>-|TRBD2|TRBV13|TRBJ2-1
CASSSPSGGSNEQFF
TGTGCCAGCAGCTCCCCCAGCGGGGGGAGCAATGAGCAGTTCTTC
>-|TRBD1|TRBV6-2/TRBV6-3|TRBJ1-2
CASSYDDRGTFNYGYTF
TGTGCCAGCAGTTACGACGACAGGGGGACCTTTAACTATGGCTACACCTTC
>-|-|TRBV4-1|TRBJ2-5
CASSPSGSWETQYF
TGCGCCAGCAGCCCCAGCGGTTCGTGGGAGACCCAGTACTTC
>-|TRBD2|TRBV10-3|TRBJ2-1
CAISEGIAGGNEQFF
TGTGCCATCAGTGAGGGGATAGCGGGGGGCAATGAGCAGTTCTTC
>-|-|TRBV4-2|TRBJ1-2
CASGAAGGGFYGYTF
TGTGCCAGCGGGGCAGCGGGGGGCGGATTCTATGGCTACACCTTC
>-|TRBD2|TRBV7-3|TRBJ2-3
CASSWGGWFADTQYF
TGTGCCAGCAGCTGGGGGGGTTGGTTCGCAGATACGCAGTATTTT
>-|-|TRBV7-2|TRBJ2-2
CASSLLGGVNTGELFF
TGTGCCAGCAGCTTACTAGGCGGGGTGAACACCGGGGAGCTGTTTTTT
>-|TRBD2|TRBV10-3|TRBJ2-3
CAISDSLAGGRDTQYF
TGTGCCATCAGTGACTCGCTAGCGGGGGGTAGAGATACGCAGTATTTT
>-|-|TRBV5-4|TRBJ2-5
CASSPWGSGGGTQYF
TGTGCCAGCAGCCCTTGGGGTTCCGGGGGTGGGACCCAGTACTTC
>-|-|TRBV25-1|TRBJ1-1
CATSWEGTEAFF
TGTGCCACCTCCTGGGAGGGGACTGAAGCTTTCTTT
>-|TRBD1|TRBV29-1|TRBJ1-1
CSVRTGGNTEAFF
TGCAGCGTGCGGACAGGGGGGAACACTGAAGCTTTCTTT
>-|-|TRBV4-1|TRBJ2-7
CASSHKDYSYEQYF
TGCGCCAGCAGCCACAAGGACTACTCCTACGAGCAGTACTTC
>few|TRBD1|TRBV2|TRBJ2-5
CASQGQHQETQYF
TGTGCCAGCCAGGGACAGCACCAAGAGACCCAGTACTTC